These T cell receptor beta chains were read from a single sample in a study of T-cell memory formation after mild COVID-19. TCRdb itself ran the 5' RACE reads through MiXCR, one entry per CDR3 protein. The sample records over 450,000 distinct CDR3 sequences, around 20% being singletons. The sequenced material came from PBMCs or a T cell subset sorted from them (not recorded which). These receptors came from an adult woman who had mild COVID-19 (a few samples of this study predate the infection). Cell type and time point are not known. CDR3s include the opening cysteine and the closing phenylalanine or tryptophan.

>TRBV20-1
CSAPTSGASTDTQYF
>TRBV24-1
CATSLLGGTNHQPQHF
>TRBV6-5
CASSHDGAYEQYF
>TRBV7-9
CASSLAVGVQETQYF
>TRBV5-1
CASSLSADKNYEQYF
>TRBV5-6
CASSLYPDRVETEAFF
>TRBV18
CASSSLPPGQGSSTEAFF
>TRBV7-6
CASSLAGLYGYTF
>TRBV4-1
CASSQGLLRGAKNIQYF
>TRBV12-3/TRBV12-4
CASSFQGMTMLF
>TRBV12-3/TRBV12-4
CASRRSGGLSGANVLTF
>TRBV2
CASRDLDRVELQWRETQYF
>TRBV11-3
CASSYLQGTSSGNTIYF
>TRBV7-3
CASSSRVRPNEQFF
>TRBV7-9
CASSLVGTSGGTHGETQYF
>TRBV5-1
CASSLDQGPYEQYF
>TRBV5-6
CASSLAKGAYEQYF
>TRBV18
CASSPGGSPIYEQYF
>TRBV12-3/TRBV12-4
CASSWANRGTEAFF
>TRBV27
CASIGRGYNEQFF
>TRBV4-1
CASSQEGRRVSGANVLTF
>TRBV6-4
CASSDGNTDTQYF